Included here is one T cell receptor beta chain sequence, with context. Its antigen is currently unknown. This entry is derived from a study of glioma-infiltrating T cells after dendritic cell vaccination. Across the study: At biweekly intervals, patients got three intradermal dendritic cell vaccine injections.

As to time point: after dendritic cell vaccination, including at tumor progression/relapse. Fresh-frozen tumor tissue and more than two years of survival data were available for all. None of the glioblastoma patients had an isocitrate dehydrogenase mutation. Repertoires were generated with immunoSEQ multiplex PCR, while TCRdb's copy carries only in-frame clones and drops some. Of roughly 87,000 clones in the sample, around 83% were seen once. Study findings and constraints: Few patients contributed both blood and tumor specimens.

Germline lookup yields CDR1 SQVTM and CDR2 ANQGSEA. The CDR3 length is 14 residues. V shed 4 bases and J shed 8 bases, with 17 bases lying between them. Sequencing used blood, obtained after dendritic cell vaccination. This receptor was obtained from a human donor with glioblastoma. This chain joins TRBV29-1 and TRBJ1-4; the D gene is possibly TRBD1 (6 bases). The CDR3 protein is CSVASPGRGEKLFF. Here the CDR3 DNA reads TGCAGCGTTGCAAGTCCGGGAAGGGGGGAAAAACTGTTTTTT.